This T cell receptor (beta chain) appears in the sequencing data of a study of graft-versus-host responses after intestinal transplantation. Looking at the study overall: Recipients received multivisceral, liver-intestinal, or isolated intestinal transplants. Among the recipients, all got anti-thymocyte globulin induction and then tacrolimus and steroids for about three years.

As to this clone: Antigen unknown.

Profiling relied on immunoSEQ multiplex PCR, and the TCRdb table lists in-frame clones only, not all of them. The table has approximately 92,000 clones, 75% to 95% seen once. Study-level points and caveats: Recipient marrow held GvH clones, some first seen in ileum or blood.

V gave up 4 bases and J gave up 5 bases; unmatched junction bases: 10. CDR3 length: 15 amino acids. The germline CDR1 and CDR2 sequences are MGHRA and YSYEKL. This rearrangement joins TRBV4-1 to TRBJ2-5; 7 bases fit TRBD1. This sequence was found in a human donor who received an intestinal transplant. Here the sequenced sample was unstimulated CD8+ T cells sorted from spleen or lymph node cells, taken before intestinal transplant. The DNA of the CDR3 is TGCGCCAGCAGCCTCGGACAGGTCCTCTGGGAGACCCAGTACTTC. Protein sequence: CASSLGQVLWETQYF.